This entry describes one TCR beta chain. Its cognate antigen is unknown. Germline assignment: CDR1 SGHVS and CDR2 FQNEAQ. Trimming pared 5 bases from V and 1 base from J, leaving 11 bases between. This CDR3 contains 14 residues. This sample stems from a study of T cell responses to AZD1222 COVID-19 vaccine. The table came from immunoSEQ multiplex PCR; TCRdb's copy has only in-frame clones and leaves some out. The data contain about 120,000 clones, 80% to 90% of them singletons. Broader study findings: Clonal diversity may have been underestimated in mostly white British donors. Spike-specific TCR repertoires showed rising breadth and depth after two AZD1222 doses.

The sequence derives from an adult in good health. This sequence joins TRBV7-8 and TRBJ1-1; possibly TRBD1 for D (6 bases). The sample consisted of peripheral blood, taken on day 0 of AZD1222 vaccination. The CDR3 bases are TGTGCCAGCAGCCTCCGGGGGCGGAACACTGAAGCTTTCTTT. Residues: CASSLRGRNTEAFF.